A selection of T cell receptor beta chains follows, all from one sample in a study of naive and memory T cell subsets. TCRdb ran MiXCR on the UMI-ligation and nested PCR reads and lists one entry per CDR3 protein. The sample includes 77,000 or so distinct CDR3 sequences, under 15% of them seen just once. The specimen sequenced was central memory CD4+ T cells from blood. These receptors originate from a human donor in good health. Both conserved end residues are part of each CDR3. The D gene is left open where the match is weak. Size values are once, few and many counts, or a class for expanded clones, and some rows have none.

D gene	J gene	V gene	clone size	CDR3 protein	CDR3 DNA
TRBD1	TRBJ2-1	TRBV4-2	many	CASSQDSGTGLYNEQFF	TGTGCCAGCAGCCAAGATTCCGGGACAGGGCTCTACAATGAGCAGTTCTTC
TRBD1	TRBJ1-2	TRBV6-5	many	CASGTGTANYGYTF	TGTGCCAGCGGAACCGGGACAGCTAACTATGGCTACACCTTC
-	TRBJ1-2	TRBV14	-	CASSRRGWDYGYTF	TGTGCCAGCAGCCGACGGGGCTGGGACTATGGCTACACCTTC
-	TRBJ1-4	TRBV10-3	few	CAISEGEGNYNEKLFF	TGTGCCATCAGTGAAGGGGAAGGGAACTATAATGAAAAACTGTTTTTT
-	TRBJ1-2	TRBV20-1	-	CSARTGQYYGYTF	TGCAGTGCTAGGACCGGACAGTACTATGGCTACACCTTC
TRBD1	TRBJ2-1	TRBV7-9	-	CASSLGTGGFEQFF	TGTGCCAGCAGCTTAGGGACAGGGGGCTTTGAGCAGTTCTTC
-	TRBJ2-4	TRBV6-2/TRBV6-3	few	CASRTGLWRAKNIQYF	TGTGCCAGCAGAACAGGACTGTGGAGGGCCAAAAACATTCAGTACTTC
TRBD1	TRBJ2-1	TRBV7-6	many	CASSSQGNHNEQFF	TGTGCCAGCAGCTCACAGGGGAATCACAATGAGCAGTTCTTC
-	TRBJ2-3	TRBV6-6	few	CASSYLGGTDTQYF	TGTGCCAGCAGTTACTTAGGGGGAACAGATACGCAGTATTTT
TRBD1	TRBJ1-6	TRBV5-6	-	CASSVDRSSYNSPLHF	TGTGCCAGCAGCGTGGACAGGAGCTCCTATAATTCACCCCTCCACTTT
TRBD1	TRBJ2-5	TRBV29-1	few	CSARTGFGETQYF	TGCAGCGCGAGGACAGGGTTTGGGGAGACCCAGTACTTC
TRBD1	TRBJ2-5	TRBV18	many	CASSTGQAETQYF	TGTGCCAGCTCAACGGGACAGGCAGAGACCCAGTACTTC
TRBD1	TRBJ2-5	TRBV15	-	CATSTSTGHGETQYF	TGTGCCACCAGCACCTCGACAGGGCACGGCGAGACCCAGTACTTC
-	TRBJ2-7	TRBV12-3/TRBV12-4	-	CASTLAGLQLGEQYF	TGTGCCAGCACTCTGGCCGGACTACAATTAGGCGAGCAGTACTTC
TRBD1	TRBJ1-2	TRBV2	-	CASRGDRGASTF	TGTGCCAGCAGAGGGGACAGGGGGGCTTCCACCTTC
TRBD1	TRBJ1-2	TRBV2	-	CASLKTGVYGYTF	TGTGCCAGCCTCAAGACAGGGGTCTATGGCTACACCTTC
-	TRBJ2-7	TRBV7-9	-	CASSPTGIYEQYF	TGTGCCAGCAGCCCGACAGGTATCTACGAGCAGTACTTC
-	TRBJ2-4	TRBV20-1	many	CSARDQERNIQYF	TGCAGTGCTAGAGATCAGGAGAGAAACATTCAGTACTTC
-	TRBJ1-5	TRBV6-2/TRBV6-3	many	CASRTGGSNQPQHF	TGTGCCAGCCGAACAGGAGGGAGCAATCAGCCCCAGCATTTT
-	TRBJ2-7	TRBV5-1	few	CASSLEGTYEQYF	TGCGCCAGCAGCTTGGAAGGGACCTACGAGCAGTACTTC
-	TRBJ2-1	TRBV20-1	few	CSARDSAVSYNEQFF	TGCAGTGCTAGAGATAGCGCGGTCTCCTACAATGAGCAGTTCTTC
TRBD2	TRBJ2-3	TRBV7-8	-	CASSLNLAGDTQYF	TGTGCCAGCAGCTTAAATCTAGCGGGAGACACGCAGTATTTT